Presented here are 2 T cell receptor beta chains from one specimen sequenced in a study of Graves' ophthalmopathy and Graves' hyperthyroidism. RNA transcripts yielded amplified TCR beta CDR3 regions. First-round RT-PCR used HTBI primers; second-round multiplex PCR followed. TCRdb recomputed calls from the multiplex PCR reads with MiXCR, one row per CDR3 protein. The sample consists of approximately 1.2 million distinct CDR3 sequences, 35% to 40% of them appearing once. The sequenced sample was peripheral blood or thyroid tissue (not recorded which). These receptors all stem from an adult man with Graves' hyperthyroidism.

V usage is TRBV19 and J usage is TRBJ1-5, with D possibly matching TRBD1 (6 bases). The CDR3 is made up of 12 amino acids. Germline CDR1 and CDR2: LNHDA and SQIVND (reference sequence). Trimming removed 4 bases at V and 9 bases at J, with 10 bases between. The CDR3 DNA follows: TGTGCCAGTAGTAGAGGGGGGGGGCCCCAGCATTTT. The encoded protein is CASSRGGGPQHF.

The V call is TRBV29-1, the J call TRBJ1-2; a weak D match, TRBD1 (5 bases). This CDR3 has 13 residues. Germline CDR1 reads SQVTM; CDR2 reads ANQGSEA. With 7 bases removed from V and 0 bases from J, the gap between germline ends came to 12 bases. CDR3 sequence reads: CSGREPPNYGYTF. The CDR3 bases are TGCAGCGGCAGGGAACCCCCTAACTATGGCTACACCTTC.